This T cell receptor beta chain was obtained from a study of spatial heterogeneity in lung cancer. Time point denoted: sample taken at primary tumor resection. This clonotype appeared many times. What it binds is unknown. Germline V gene sequence: CDR1 SGDLS, CDR2 YYNGEE. This CDR3 contains 15 residues. V lost 0 bases to trimming and J lost 5 bases, with 12 bases between them. TCRdb called the 5' RACE reads again in MiXCR, with one record for every CDR3 protein. This table has about 7,100 distinct CDR3 sequences, roughly 6.5% appearing once. General study points: The number of expanded tumor alpha and beta chains correlated with mutation number.

The sequenced sample was lung tumor tissue, obtained at surgery. This clonotype originated in a male donor with early-stage non-small cell lung cancer. The V and J genes are TRBV9 and TRBJ1-5, with a tentative D call TRBD1 (5 bases). The CDR3 is CASSVEGTPDQPQHF. CDR3 nucleotides: TGTGCCAGCAGCGTAGAGGGGACGCCAGATCAGCCCCAGCATTTT.